The next 10 T cell receptor beta chains were all read from a single sample in a study of CD8+ T cells in alopecia areata. Extracted RNA was reverse transcribed, and the resulting cDNA served as sequencing template. Data came from immunoSEQ multiplex PCR; TCRdb stores just in-frame clones and leaves some out. The top ten clones hold roughly 1.5% of a sample with about 220,000 clones, 50% to 60% of them seen once. Treatment in this sample: oral pan-JAK inhibitor, 5-10 mg twice daily. This sample comprised CD4+ T cells sorted from blood, obtained at week 4, from a patient treated with tofacitinib. Receptors originate from a human donor with alopecia areata.

This chain connects TRBV30 to TRBJ1-6; possible D gene TRBD1, 6 bases. V lost 2 bases to trimming and J lost 14 bases, with 22 bases between them. The CDR3 runs to 15 residues. Germline CDR1 and CDR2: GTSNPN and SVGIG (reference sequence). This CDR3 reads CAWSHQTGRARTLHF. As DNA, the CDR3 is TGTGCCTGGAGTCACCAGACAGGACGTGCCCGGACCCTCCACTTT.

This clone appeared a single time. The chain has TRBV5-6 and TRBJ1-4, with 11 bases aligning to TRBD1. J gave up 7 bases and V 4 bases, and 6 bases lay outside the gene matches. CDR1 and CDR2 (germline): SGHDT, YYEEEE. The CDR3 loop spans 15 amino acids. CDR3 amino acids: CASSLRTGGGEKLFF. CDR3 in DNA: TGTGCCAGCAGCCTCCGGACAGGGGGCGGTGAAAAACTGTTTTTT. The entire variable domain, with the rest obtained from reference TRBV5-6 and TRBJ1-4, is as follows: DAGVTQSPTHLIKTRGQQVTLRCSPKSGHDTVSWYQQALGQGPQFIFQYYEEEERQRGNFPDRFSGHQFPNYSSELNVNALLLGDSALYLCASSLRTGGGEKLFFGSGTQLSVL.

The rearrangement links TRBV9 to TRBJ2-3; D might be TRBD1 (5 bases). CDR1 SGDLS and CDR2 YYNGEE come from the germline V gene. The V gene lost 3 bases and the J gene lost 0 bases, with 8 bases spanning the gap. CDR3 length equals 14 residues. DNA for the CDR3: TGTGCCAGCAGCGCCGGACATAGCACAGATACGCAGTATTTT. It yields the protein CASSAGHSTDTQYF.

The rearrangement links TRBV27 to TRBJ2-3; tentatively, D is TRBD1 (6 bases). V was trimmed by 5 bases and J by 2 bases, leaving 14 bases between them. This CDR3 has 15 amino acids. The germline V gene encodes CDR1 MNHEY and CDR2 SMNVEV (reference sequence). The CDR3 nucleotides are TGTGCCAGCAGTCTGCAACAGGGTCTCACAGATACGCAGTATTTT. It translates to CASSLQQGLTDTQYF.

The rearrangement uses TRBV5-4 and TRBJ2-5; TRBD2 is a possible D gene (5 bases). The CDR3 is 13 amino acids. Trimming stripped 0 bases from V and 2 bases from J, with 5 bases between. The V gene's germline CDR1 is SGHNT and CDR2 YYREEE (reference sequence). CDR3: CASSLGGQETQYF. The CDR3 DNA is TGTGCCAGCAGCTTGGGAGGGCAAGAGACCCAGTACTTC.

There are a few counts of this clone. This sequence joins TRBV11-2 and TRBJ2-6; 8 bases align to TRBD1. Per the germline V gene, CDR1 is SGHAT and CDR2 is FQNNGV. CDR3 length: 15 residues. Unmatched junction bases numbered 2, after V lost 5 bases and J lost 2 bases. The CDR3 DNA is TGTGCCAGCAGCCTGGACAGGGCTGGGGCCAACGTCCTGACTTTC. Translation: CASSLDRAGANVLTF.

This clone was detected only a few times. V usage is TRBV29-1 and J usage is TRBJ2-7; a possible D gene is TRBD1 (6 bases). Germline V gene sequence: CDR1 SQVTM, CDR2 ANQGSEA. The CDR3 consists of 13 residues. V was clipped by 3 bases and J by 4 bases, with 13 bases between them. The CDR3 spells CSVDASQGYEQYF. CDR3 bases: TGCAGCGTTGACGCATCACAGGGTTACGAGCAGTACTTC.

The gene calls are TRBV29-1 and TRBJ2-3; the D gene is possibly TRBD1 (6 bases). Trimming left V 6 bases short and J 2 bases short, with 12 bases between. CDR1 SQVTM and CDR2 ANQGSEA come from the germline V gene. The CDR3 covers 13 residues. CDR3 loop: CSVTGTHTDTQYF. In nucleotides, the CDR3 is TGCAGCGTCACCGGGACACACACAGATACGCAGTATTTT.

This clone was seen only a few times. This chain connects TRBV5-1 to TRBJ2-7; possibly TRBD1 for D (6 bases). The CDR3 has 15 amino acids. Deletions cut 0 bases from V and 2 bases from J, with 12 bases between. Germline CDR1 reads SGHRS; CDR2 reads YFSETQ. The CDR3 nucleotides read TGCGCCAGCAGCTTGGAACAGGGCTCGACCTACGAGCAGTACTTC. Amino acid sequence: CASSLEQGSTYEQYF. Full variable domain (remainder filled in from reference TRBV5-1 and TRBJ2-7): KAGVTQTPRYLIKTRGQQVTLSCSPISGHRSVSWYQQTPGQGLQFLFEYFSETQRNKGNFPGRFSGRQFSNSRSEMNVSTLELGDSALYLCASSLEQGSTYEQYFGPGTRLTVT.

The V and J genes are TRBV6-5 and TRBJ1-2, with D unclear. Germline V gene sequence: CDR1 MNHEY, CDR2 SVGAGI. CDR3 length equals 16 residues. The ends were cut back, 2 bases at V and 4 bases at J, with 17 bases in the middle. The CDR3 is CASSYTLSSRSYGYTF. The CDR3 DNA reads as TGTGCCAGCAGTTACACACTCTCCAGCCGGAGCTATGGCTACACCTTC.